The next 16 T cell receptor beta chains were all read from a single sample in a study of vaccination and CD4 T cells after COVID-19. Sequence data for DNA of cultured CD4+ T cells were generated by the Oncomine TCR Beta short-read assay. TCRdb reprocessed the PCR reads via MiXCR and lists one record per CDR3 protein. The data hold 7,600 or so distinct CDR3 sequences, with around a fifth observed a single time. Their antigens are not known. Stated treatment: roughly ten-day PBMC culture with coronavirus spike peptide pools or control peptides (ViraFEST assay). The material was CD4+ T cells from blood, cultured in vitro, obtained after SARS-CoV-2 vaccination. The receptor source for this set is a human donor who had recovered from COVID-19.

By frequency in the sample, this clonotype is medium-sized. The chain links TRBV6-1 to TRBJ1-2, with D hard to call. Germline V CDR1 and CDR2: MNHNS, SASEGT. The CDR3 is 13 residues long. The ends were cut back, 11 bases at V and 4 bases at J, with 17 bases in the middle. As DNA, the CDR3 is TGTGCCTCCAAAGGCGAGGGAGGCTATGGCTACACCTTC. Translating gives CASKGEGGYGYTF.

This clonotype occurred a few times. The chain carries TRBV7-8 and TRBJ1-2; the D is unclear. The germline V gene encodes CDR1 SGHVS and CDR2 FQNEAQ. The CDR3 runs 13 residues. Trimming shortened V by 5 bases and J by 8 bases, and 15 bases separated the two germline ends. Here the CDR3 reads CASSLREGIGYTF. The CDR3 DNA reads as TGTGCCAGCAGCCTCCGGGAGGGTATCGGCTACACCTTC.

The chain uses TRBV10-1 and TRBJ2-3; 7 bases fit TRBD2. Germline V gene data show CDR1 as WNHNN and CDR2 as SYGVQD (reference sequence). Trimming removed 11 bases from V and 2 bases from J; junction bases left unmatched: 10. This CDR3 is 14 amino acids long. Here the CDR3 DNA reads TGCGCCGCCTCCGGCGGGGGAATCACAGATACGCAGTATTTT. Protein product: CAASGGGITDTQYF.

The chain uses TRBV2 and TRBJ2-7; 7 nucleotides match TRBD1. The CDR3 runs 13 residues. With 9 bases clipped from V and 2 bases from J, the junction kept 7 bases outside the gene matches. The V gene's germline CDR1 is SNHLY and CDR2 FYNNEI. The DNA for the CDR3 is TGTGCCAGTTACCGGGACAGACCCTACGAGCAGTACTTC. Its protein is CASYRDRPYEQYF.

The rearrangement uses TRBV11-3 and TRBJ2-3, with 12 bases aligning to TRBD2. The V gene's germline CDR1 is SGHNT and CDR2 YENEEA. V was pared by 5 bases and J by 2 bases, with 14 bases of the junction left unmatched. The CDR3 sequence is 19 residues long. The CDR3 DNA sequence: TGTGCCAGCAGCCCTAGATCCGTGACTAGCGGGAGTTCCACAGATACGCAGTATTTT. Amino acids: CASSPRSVTSGSSTDTQYF.

This chain uses TRBV7-9 with TRBJ2-1; D is undetermined. The CDR3 spans 12 residues. Per the germline V gene, CDR1 is SEHNR and CDR2 is FQNEAQ (reference sequence). Trimming removed 2 bases from V and 9 bases from J, with 8 bases in between. CDR3 DNA sequence: TGTGCCAGCAGCTTACTGAATATTGAGCAGTTCTTC. Residues: CASSLLNIEQFF.

This clonotype rates as medium-sized. V and J are TRBV6-1 and TRBJ2-7; 7 bases are a match to TRBD1. CDR3 length: 14 amino acids. Germline values: CDR1 MNHNS, CDR2 SASEGT. The V gene end was trimmed by 1 base and the J gene end by 0 bases; junction bases not matched to a gene: 0. In nucleotides, the CDR3 is TGTGCCAGCAGTGAAGGGGACAGCTCCTACGAGCAGTACTTC. Translated: CASSEGDSSYEQYF.

This clonotype is categorized as medium-sized. V and J are TRBV28 and TRBJ1-5; D gene uncertain. This CDR3 has 12 amino acids. Trimming pared 1 base from V and 5 bases from J, leaving 3 bases between. CDR1 and CDR2 (germline): MDHEN, SYDVKM. The CDR3 region has the DNA TGTGCCAGCAGTTTATTAGATCAGCCCCAGCATTTT. It yields the protein CASSLLDQPQHF.

In its sample, this clonotype was seen a few times. The V and J genes are TRBV6-2 or TRBV6-3 and TRBJ2-5; perhaps TRBD1 as D (6 bases). Germline CDR1 reads MNHEY; CDR2 reads SVGEGT. Trimming left V 5 bases short and J 4 bases short, with 29 bases between. There are 19 residues in the CDR3. CDR3 in amino acids: CASSPRPKRTVTEGETQYF. The CDR3 bases are TGTGCCAGCAGTCCCCGCCCAAAGCGGACAGTGACCGAGGGAGAGACCCAGTACTTC.

By sample share, this clonotype is medium-sized. This chain connects TRBV28 to TRBJ2-7, with D possibly matching TRBD1 (5 bases). CDR3 size: 14 residues. V gave up 7 bases and J gave up 3 bases, with 16 bases separating them. The germline gives CDR1 MDHEN, CDR2 SYDVKM. CDR3 nucleotides: TGTGCCAGCACCGCTGGGGCAACCATCTACGAGCAGTACTTC. Translation gives CASTAGATIYEQYF. The full variable domain, its missing parts supplied by reference TRBV28 and TRBJ2-7, is DVKVTQSSRYLVKRTGEKVFLECVQDMDHENMFWYRQDPGLGLRLIYFSYDVKMKEKGDIPEGYSVSREKKERFSLILESASTNQTSMYLCASTAGATIYEQYFGPGTRLTVT.

This clonotype was detected only a few times. V gene TRBV20-1 combines with J gene TRBJ2-1; possible D gene TRBD2, 6 bases. Germline lookup yields CDR1 DFQATT and CDR2 SNEGSKA (reference sequence). The CDR3 spans 14 residues. V was cut by 5 bases and J by 9 bases, with 20 bases left in between. The CDR3 protein is CSALKYVTSREQFF. The CDR3 DNA sequence: TGCAGTGCTCTAAAGTACGTCACTAGCCGTGAGCAGTTCTTC.

This clonotype was observed a few times. The rearrangement links TRBV11-2 to TRBJ1-2, with D possibly matching TRBD1 (5 bases). V lost 5 bases and J lost 4, with 11 bases in between. The germline V gene has CDR1 SGHAT and CDR2 FQNNGV. This CDR3 is 13 amino acids long. The CDR3, as DNA: TGTGCCAGCAGCCGGGACGGACCCTATGGCTACACCTTC. This sequence encodes CASSRDGPYGYTF. Full variable domain (rest looked up from reference TRBV11-2 and TRBJ1-2): EAGVAQSPRYKIIEKRQSVAFWCNPISGHATLYWYQQILGQGPKLLIQFQNNGVVDDSQLPKDRFSAERLKGVDSTLKIQPAKLEDSAVYLCASSRDGPYGYTFGSGTRLTVV.

This clonotype was found a few times. The chain combines TRBV28 with TRBJ1-6, with TRBD1 identical over 7 bases. The CDR3 totals 15 residues. CDR1 and CDR2 from the germline V gene are MDHEN and SYDVKM. V gave up 4 bases and J gave up 5 bases; unmatched junction bases: 5. The CDR3, as DNA: TGTGCCAGCAGTTCTCAGGGGGTAGATAATTCACCCCTCCACTTT. This encodes CASSSQGVDNSPLHF.

This clonotype has a handful of counts. The CDR3: CSARDGGQAPNNEQFF. The CDR3 nucleotides are TGCAGTGCTAGAGATGGTGGACAGGCACCGAACAATGAGCAGTTCTTC. J is TRBJ2-1 and V is TRBV20-1; TRBD1 matches 7 bases. The CDR3 loop spans 16 amino acids. The V gene's germline CDR1 is DFQATT and CDR2 SNEGSKA (reference sequence). Losses at the gene ends were 0 bases for V and 5 bases for J; bases not matched to a gene: 10.

DNA for the CDR3: TGTGCCAGCACCCTCCAGATACTAGCGTCACCCACAGATACGCAGTATTTT. Its translation: CASTLQILASPTDTQYF. V is TRBV5-5 and J is TRBJ2-3; 7 bases are shared with TRBD2. Trimming at V came to 6 bases and at J to 2 bases, leaving 15 bases not matched to a gene. The CDR3 loop spans 17 amino acids. Germline V gene sequence: CDR1 SGHKS, CDR2 YYEKEE (reference sequence).

By share of the sample, this clonotype is medium-sized (0.01 to 0.1%). The V and J genes are TRBV6-1 and TRBJ2-5; D not resolved. The CDR3 loop spans 13 amino acids. V was cut by 6 bases and J by 5 bases, with 13 bases left in between. Germline V CDR1 and CDR2: MNHNS, SASEGT. The CDR3 protein is CASRTAFRETQYF. The DNA of the CDR3 is TGTGCCAGCAGGACCGCTTTCCGGGAGACCCAGTACTTC.